This T cell receptor beta chain emerged from a study of T cells in Graves' hyperthyroidism and ophthalmopathy. Regarding the study as a whole: Blood also held most thyroid clonotypes expanded beyond 0.001.

This CDR3 is 13 amino acids long. CDR1 is SGHTA and CDR2 is FQGNSA in the germline V gene. V gave up 2 bases and J gave up 2 bases, with 7 bases separating them. A note on this clonotype: Its antigen is still unknown.

It was RNA transcripts that yielded the amplified TCR beta CDR3 regions. In the first-round RT-PCR of the TCR CDR3, the HTBI primer set was used. TCRdb called the multiplex PCR reads again in MiXCR, with one record for every CDR3 protein. The table has about 840,000 distinct CDR3 sequences, 35% to 45% seen once. The receptor's source is a man between 18 and 29 years old with Graves' hyperthyroidism. The chain uses TRBV7-2 and TRBJ2-7, with D hard to call. Sequencing was performed on blood. This chain's CDR3 is CASSLYPAYEQYF. The CDR3 DNA is TGTGCCAGCAGCTTATACCCAGCCTACGAGCAGTACTTC. Full variable domain (missing parts from reference TRBV7-2 and TRBJ2-7): GAGVSQSPSNKVTEKGKDVELRCDPISGHTALYWYRQSLGQGLEFLIYFQGNSAPDKSGLPSDRFSAERTGGSVSTLTIQRTQQEDSAVYLCASSLYPAYEQYFGPGTRLTVT.